One sample yielded the 25 T cell receptor beta chains listed below, sequenced in a study of cytomegalovirus exposure and HLA in healthy donors. Researchers ran the PCR with 60 Vbeta and 13 Jbeta primers. Profiling relied on immunoSEQ multiplex PCR, and the TCRdb table lists in-frame clones only, not all of them. The sample totals about 110,000 clones. Sequencing input: PBMCs. Receptors were obtained from a man aged 50-59 years in good health and CMV-seronegative.

The chain recombines TRBV7-2 with TRBJ2-5; 7 bases are shared with TRBD2. CDR1 SGHTA and CDR2 FQGNSA come from the germline V gene. Unmatched junction bases numbered 7, after V lost 4 bases and J lost 5 bases. CDR3 length equals 14 residues. CDR3 bases: TGTGCCAGCAGCTCTCCTAGCGGCCGCGAGACCCAGTACTTC. It translates to CASSSPSGRETQYF.

V and J are TRBV6-4 and TRBJ1-2, with 10 positions matching TRBD1. Trimming took 0 bases from V and 3 from J; bases not matched to a gene: 4. The CDR3 length is 16 residues. The germline CDR1 and CDR2 sequences are MRHNA and SNTAGT. Here the CDR3 reads CASSDSKGQGHYGYTF. CDR3 bases: TGTGCCAGCAGTGACTCGAAGGGACAGGGGCACTATGGCTACACCTTC.

About this clone: Other DNA sequences in this specimen translate into the identical CDR3. This chain joins TRBV5-1 and TRBJ2-7, with 11 bases that match TRBD1. The length of the CDR3 is 14 residues. Trimming at V came to 5 bases and at J to 1 base, leaving 2 bases not matched to a gene. Germline-derived CDR1 and CDR2 are SGHRS and YFSETQ. The DNA for the CDR3 is TGCGCCAGCAGTGGACAGGGGGCTTCCTACGAGCAGTACTTC. Residues: CASSGQGASYEQYF.

This chain uses TRBV4-3 with TRBJ1-5; unclear D gene. With 0 bases removed from V and 0 bases from J, the gap between germline ends came to 9 bases. The CDR3 runs to 16 residues. In germline, CDR1 is LGHNA, CDR2 YSLEER. In DNA, the CDR3 is TGCGCCAGCAGCCAAGAACGGAGTTATAGCAATCAGCCCCAGCATTTT. Translated: CASSQERSYSNQPQHF.

V gene TRBV28 combines with J gene TRBJ1-1; D is unresolved. Germline V gene data show CDR1 as MDHEN and CDR2 as SYDVKM. The CDR3 loop spans 15 amino acids. With 5 bases removed from V and 0 bases from J, the gap between germline ends came to 13 bases. For the CDR3, the DNA is TGTGCCAGCAGTCCTCCAACCGAGATGAACACTGAAGCTTTCTTT. Its protein product is CASSPPTEMNTEAFF.

The chain couples TRBV7-2 to TRBJ1-5, with D uncertain. Germline CDR1 SGHTA, CDR2 FQGNSA. V lost 6 bases and J lost 6, with 12 bases in between. The CDR3 sequence is 13 residues long. CDR3 sequence: CASSSQAGQPQHF. CDR3 coding DNA: TGTGCCAGCAGTTCACAAGCAGGTCAGCCCCAGCATTTT.

The genes are TRBV5-1 and TRBJ1-5; 7 positions agree with TRBD1. Per the germline V gene, CDR1 is SGHRS and CDR2 is YFSETQ. CDR3 length equals 14 residues. V shed 4 bases and J 6 bases; nucleotides not matched to a gene: 7. This CDR3 is CASSRTPGGQPQHF. CDR3 bases: TGCGCCAGCAGCCGAACTCCAGGGGGTCAGCCCCAGCATTTT.

The chain carries TRBV5-1 and TRBJ2-6; a possible D gene is TRBD2 (6 bases). From germline, CDR1 is SGHRS and CDR2 YFSETQ. The CDR3 sequence is 18 residues long. The V end was cut by 1 base, the J end by 0 bases, with 14 bases between. CDR3 amino acids: CASSLNIFGGSGANVLTF. Written as DNA, the CDR3 is TGCGCCAGCAGCTTGAATATCTTCGGGGGCTCTGGGGCCAACGTCCTGACTTTC.

V usage is TRBV19 and J usage is TRBJ1-2, with D maybe TRBD1 (6 bases). Trimming shortened V by 5 bases and J by 1 base, and 14 bases separated the two germline ends. The length of the CDR3 is 15 residues. The germline gives CDR1 LNHDA, CDR2 SQIVND (reference sequence). The CDR3 bases are TGTGCCAGTAGTTCCAGACAGGCAATTAACTATGGCTACACCTTC. Its protein is CASSSRQAINYGYTF. Based on the CDR3 plus reference TRBV19 and TRBJ1-2, the full variable domain is DGGITQSPKYLFRKEGQNVTLSCEQNLNHDAMYWYRQDPGQGLRLIYYSQIVNDFQKGDIAEGYSVSREKKESFPLTVTSAQKNPTAFYLCASSSRQAINYGYTFGSGTRLTVV.

The chain carries TRBV28 and TRBJ2-2; 8 bases are a match to TRBD1. This CDR3 has 16 amino acids. Germline V gives CDR1 MDHEN, CDR2 SYDVKM. J was trimmed by 1 base and V by 6 bases; bases with no gene match: 7. For the CDR3, the DNA is TGTGCCAGCAGCCCGGCCGGGACAGGGAACACCGGGGAGCTGTTTTTT. Translation: CASSPAGTGNTGELFF. The variable domain in full, with the rest retrieved from reference TRBV28 and TRBJ2-2, is DVKVTQSSRYLVKRTGEKVFLECVQDMDHENMFWYRQDPGLGLRLIYFSYDVKMKEKGDIPEGYSVSREKKERFSLILESASTNQTSMYLCASSPAGTGNTGELFFGEGSRLTVL.

V and J are TRBV27 and TRBJ2-7, with 7 bases aligning to TRBD1. The germline V gene has CDR1 MNHEY and CDR2 SMNVEV (reference sequence). With 4 bases clipped from V and 3 bases from J, the junction kept 9 bases outside the gene matches. This CDR3 has 15 amino acids. CDR3 residues: CASSSRGAGGYEQYF. DNA for the CDR3: TGTGCCAGCAGTTCCCGGGGAGCAGGGGGCTACGAGCAGTACTTC.

The chain uses TRBV7-9 and TRBJ2-2, with 10 bases that match TRBD2. V dropped 5 bases and J dropped 4; count of bases not matched to a gene: 4. CDR3 size: 15 residues. Germline V gene data show CDR1 as SEHNR and CDR2 as FQNEAQ (reference sequence). DNA of the CDR3: TGTGCCAGCAGCGCTAGCGGGAGAGGCACCGGGGAGCTGTTTTTT. Translating it yields CASSASGRGTGELFF. Full variable domain (remainder filled in from reference TRBV7-9 and TRBJ2-2): DTGVSQNPRHKITKRGQNVTFRCDPISEHNRLYWYRQTLGQGPEFLTYFQNEAQLEKSRLLSDRFSAERPKGSFSTLEIQRTEQGDSAMYLCASSASGRGTGELFFGEGSRLTVL.

V gene TRBV7-8 combines with J gene TRBJ1-2, with no clear D. The germline CDR1 and CDR2 sequences are SGHVS and FQNEAQ. The CDR3 runs to 12 residues. V was shortened by 2 bases and J by 5 bases, with 6 bases between the two germline ends. The CDR3 spells CASSLLAYGYTF. The CDR3, as DNA: TGTGCCAGCAGCTTACTGGCTTATGGCTACACCTTC.

This rearrangement joins TRBV6-1 to TRBJ1-2, with D possibly being TRBD1 (5 bases). CDR3 size: 13 residues. The germline V gene encodes CDR1 MNHNS and CDR2 SASEGT. V was pared by 4 bases and J by 7 bases, with 13 bases between. CDR3 sequence reads: CASSVGEAVGYTF. For the CDR3, the DNA is TGTGCCAGCAGTGTGGGGGAGGCGGTTGGCTACACCTTC.

The chain uses TRBV19 and TRBJ2-2; 7 bases are a match to TRBD1. The CDR3 has 15 residues. Germline CDR1 is LNHDA and CDR2 is SQIVND (reference sequence). V lost 4 bases, J lost 4 bases, and 6 bases stayed unmatched. CDR3 region: CASSTAKGATGELFF. In DNA form, the CDR3 reads TGTGCCAGTAGTACCGCCAAGGGGGCCACCGGGGAGCTGTTTTTT.

The J gene is TRBJ2-1, the V gene TRBV2; no reliable D call. Germline CDR1 reads SNHLY; CDR2 reads FYNNEI. CDR3 length: 15 residues. Trimming took off 1 base at V and 9 bases at J, with 16 bases between the two ends. The CDR3 sequence: CASSEGRSSFAEQFF. Written as DNA, the CDR3 is TGTGCCAGCAGTGAAGGGAGATCGTCCTTCGCTGAGCAGTTCTTC. Based on the CDR3 plus reference TRBV2 and TRBJ2-1, the full variable domain is EPEVTQTPSHQVTQMGQEVILRCVPISNHLYFYWYRQILGQKVEFLVSFYNNEISEKSEIFDDQFSVERPDGSNFTLKIRSTKLEDSAMYFCASSEGRSSFAEQFFGPGTRLTVL.

The chain employs TRBV9 and TRBJ1-5; D uncertain. The germline V gene encodes CDR1 SGDLS and CDR2 YYNGEE. V was shortened by 0 bases and J by 4 bases, with 5 bases between the two germline ends. The CDR3 has 13 amino acids. CDR3 nucleotide sequence: TGTGCCAGCAGCGTAGGAGCTAATCAGCCCCAGCATTTT. Translation: CASSVGANQPQHF.

The CDR3 DNA reads as TGTGCCACCAGCAAGGGGCGGACTAGCATGGAGACCCAGTACTTC. Translating gives CATSKGRTSMETQYF. The rearrangement joins TRBV15 to TRBJ2-5, with 8 bases matching TRBD2. The length of the CDR3 is 15 residues. Germline lookup yields CDR1 LNHNV and CDR2 YYDKDF (reference sequence). The V segment lost 4 bases and the J segment 5 bases; nucleotides outside the gene matches: 9.

The chain has TRBV29-1 and TRBJ1-2; 9 bases are a match to TRBD1. The CDR3 sequence is 17 residues long. CDR1 and CDR2 (germline): SQVTM, ANQGSEA. V dropped 0 bases and J dropped 6; count of bases not matched to a gene: 14. For the CDR3, the DNA is TGCAGCGTTGAAGAAGCGACAGGGGGACAGCGAAGGGATGGCTACACCTTC. This codes for CSVEEATGGQRRDGYTF.

This chain connects TRBV14 to TRBJ2-7; 7 bases fit TRBD1. The CDR3 extends over 15 amino acids. Trimming cost V 4 bases and J 3 bases; bases outside gene matches: 9. CDR1 SGHDN and CDR2 FVKESK come from the germline V gene. The CDR3 region is CASSLSTGSFYEQYF. CDR3 DNA: TGTGCCAGCAGCCTCTCGACAGGGAGCTTCTACGAGCAGTACTTC.

The chain has TRBV7-9 and TRBJ1-2, with D possibly TRBD1 on 6 matching bases. This CDR3 contains 13 residues. Germline V lookup: CDR1 SEHNR, CDR2 FQNEAQ (reference sequence). Trimming pared 5 bases from V and 5 bases from J, leaving 12 bases between. In DNA, the CDR3 is TGTGCCAGCAGCCAACAGGGTATTTATGGCTACACCTTC. It specifies CASSQQGIYGYTF.

The CDR3 protein is CASSKRVPDNSPLHF. For the CDR3, the DNA is TGTGCCAGCAGCAAGCGGGTCCCCGATAATTCACCCCTCCACTTT. V is TRBV27 and J is TRBJ1-6; D not resolved. V lost 6 bases and J 5 bases, leaving 14 bases between the germline ends. CDR3 size: 15 residues. Germline V gene sequence: CDR1 MNHEY, CDR2 SMNVEV (reference sequence).

The chain employs TRBV29-1 and TRBJ2-5; perhaps TRBD1 as D (5 bases). The CDR3 has 14 residues. Deletions cut 4 bases from V and 5 bases from J, with 17 bases between. Germline V gene sequence: CDR1 SQVTM, CDR2 ANQGSEA. As DNA, the CDR3 is TGCAGCGTTGGGACACCCCAAAAAGGGGAGACCCAGTACTTC. This translates into CSVGTPQKGETQYF.

The gene calls are TRBV10-3 and TRBJ2-1; 7 bases map to TRBD1. Germline CDR1 reads ENHRY; CDR2 reads SYGVKD. This CDR3 is 15 amino acids long. V trimming: 0 bases; J trimming: 10 bases; junction bases outside the gene matches: 9. CDR3 coding DNA: TGTGCCATCAGTGAGTCGGAGACAGGGAAAGGGGAGCAGTTCTTC. Translation: CAISESETGKGEQFF.

The genes are TRBV11-2 and TRBJ2-1; 9 bases align to TRBD2. V was pared by 4 bases and J by 4 bases, with 11 bases of the junction left unmatched. Looked up from germline, CDR1 is SGHAT and CDR2 is FQNNGV. The CDR3 length is 17 residues. The CDR3 is CASSSSPWAGGYNEQFF. CDR3 nucleotide sequence: TGTGCCAGCAGCTCCTCCCCATGGGCGGGAGGGTACAATGAGCAGTTCTTC.